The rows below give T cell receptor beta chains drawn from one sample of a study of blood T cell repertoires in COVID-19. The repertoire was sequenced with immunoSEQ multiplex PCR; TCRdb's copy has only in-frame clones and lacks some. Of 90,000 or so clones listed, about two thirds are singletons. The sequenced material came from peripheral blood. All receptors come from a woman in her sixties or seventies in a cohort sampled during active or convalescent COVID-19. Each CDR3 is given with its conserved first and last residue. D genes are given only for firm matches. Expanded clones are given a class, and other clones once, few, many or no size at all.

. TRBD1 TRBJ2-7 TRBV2 CASSDRIMDRGAIYEQYF TGTGCCAGCAGTGACCGAATAATGGACAGGGGCGCCATATACGAGCAGTACTTC
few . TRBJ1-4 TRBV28 CASSLGTMVVEKLFF TGTGCCAGCAGTTTGGGGACAATGGTCGTAGAAAAACTGTTTTTT
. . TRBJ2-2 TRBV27 CASRGRGGLLTGELFF TGTGCCAGCAGGGGTCGTGGAGGGCTTTTGACCGGGGAGCTGTTTTTT
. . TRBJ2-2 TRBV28 CASSPRTANTGELFF TGTGCCAGCAGTCCTCGGACAGCCAACACCGGGGAGCTGTTTTTT
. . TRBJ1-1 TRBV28 CASSLYRSIYFDMNTEAFF TGTGCCAGCAGTTTATATCGTAGTATCTACTTTGACATGAACACTGAAGCTTTCTTT
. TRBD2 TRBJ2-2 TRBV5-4 CASSLGVSGPTGELFF TGTGCCAGCAGCTTGGGGGTTAGCGGGCCCACCGGGGAGCTGTTTTTT
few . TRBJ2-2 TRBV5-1 CASSRQAANTGELFF TGCGCCAGCAGCAGGCAGGCAGCGAACACCGGGGAGCTGTTTTTT
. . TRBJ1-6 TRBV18 CASSPRGDPSGNSPLHF TGTGCCAGCTCACCACGGGGGGACCCAAGCGGTAATTCACCCCTCCACTTT
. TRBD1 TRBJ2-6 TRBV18 CASSYQGGTGGSGANVLTF TGTGCCAGCTCCTACCAGGGCGGGACAGGGGGCTCTGGGGCCAACGTCCTGACTTTC
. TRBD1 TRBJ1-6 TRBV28 CASSKRTGRGSPLHF TGTGCCAGCAGTAAGAGGACAGGGAGAGGTTCACCCCTCCACTTT
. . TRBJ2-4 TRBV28 CASREQGPSGNIQYF TGTGCCAGCAGGGAACAGGGACCGTCCGGAAACATTCAGTACTTC
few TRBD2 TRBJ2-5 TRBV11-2 CASSLELAGGAGETQYF TGTGCCAGCAGCTTGGAACTAGCGGGGGGGGCTGGCGAGACCCAGTACTTC
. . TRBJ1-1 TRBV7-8 CASSITTVNTEAFF TGTGCCAGCAGCATAACGACAGTGAACACTGAAGCTTTCTTT
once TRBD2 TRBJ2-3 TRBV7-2 CASSLGGLALGDTQYF TGTGCCAGCAGCCTAGGGGGACTAGCGTTAGGAGATACGCAGTATTTT
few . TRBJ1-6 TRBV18 CASSPQGNNSPLHF TGTGCCAGCTCACCACAGGGGAATAATTCACCCCTCCACTTT
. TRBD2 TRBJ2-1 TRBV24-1 CATSDAQGGLDNEQFF TGTGCCACCAGTGATGCCCAGGGAGGGTTGGACAATGAGCAGTTCTTC
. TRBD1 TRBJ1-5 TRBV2 CASSELGQGLKPQHF TGTGCCAGCAGTGAACTGGGACAGGGATTAAAGCCCCAGCATTTT
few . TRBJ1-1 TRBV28 CASGVGGGGTEAFF TGTGCCAGCGGTGTGGGGGGAGGAGGGACTGAAGCTTTCTTT
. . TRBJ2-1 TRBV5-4 CASSLLDAGYNEQFF TGTGCCAGCAGCTTGTTGGACGCGGGGTACAATGAGCAGTTCTTC
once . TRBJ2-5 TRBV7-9 CASSLGVRSETQYF TGTGCCAGCAGCTTAGGCGTACGATCGGAGACCCAGTACTTC
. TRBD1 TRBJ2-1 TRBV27 CASSPGQSSYNEQFF TGTGCCAGCAGTCCGGGACAGAGCTCCTACAATGAGCAGTTCTTC
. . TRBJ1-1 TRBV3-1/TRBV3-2 CASSQDQTASTEAFF TGTGCCAGCAGCCAAGATCAGACAGCCAGCACTGAAGCTTTCTTT
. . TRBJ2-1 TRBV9 CASSVETVTVREQFF TGTGCCAGCAGCGTAGAGACAGTTACTGTTCGTGAGCAGTTCTTC
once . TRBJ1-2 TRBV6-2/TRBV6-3 CASSYSYYGYTF TGTGCCAGCAGTTATTCGTACTATGGCTACACCTTC
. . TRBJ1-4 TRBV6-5 CASSTGITTSEKLFF TGTGCCAGCAGTACAGGGATCACGACGTCTGAAAAACTGTTTTTT
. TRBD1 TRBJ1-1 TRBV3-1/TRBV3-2 CASSQAGQGYLTEAFF TGTGCCAGCAGCCAAGCCGGACAGGGATACTTAACTGAAGCTTTCTTT
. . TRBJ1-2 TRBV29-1 CSVARGIGYTF TGCAGCGTTGCCAGGGGTATAGGTTACACCTTC
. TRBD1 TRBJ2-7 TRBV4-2 CASSRTGGWYEQYF TGTGCCAGCAGCCGGACAGGGGGCTGGTATGAGCAGTACTTC
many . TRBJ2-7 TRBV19 CASTPGGGGPYEQYF TGTGCCAGTACCCCCGGGGGCGGGGGCCCCTACGAGCAGTACTTC
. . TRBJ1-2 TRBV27 CASGGGRGYDGYTF TGTGCCAGCGGGGGGGGCAGGGGATATGATGGCTACACCTTC
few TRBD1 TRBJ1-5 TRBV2 CASDRGSNQPQHF TGTGCCAGTGACAGGGGGAGCAATCAGCCCCAGCATTTT
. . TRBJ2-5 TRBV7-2 CASSLTGGAYQETQYF TGTGCCAGCAGCTTAACTGGGGGGGCTTACCAAGAGACCCAGTACTTC
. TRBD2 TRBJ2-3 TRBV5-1 CASSVGLASTDTQYF TGCGCCAGCAGCGTGGGACTAGCTAGCACAGATACGCAGTATTTT
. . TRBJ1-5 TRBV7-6 CASSAGVSNQPQHF TGTGCCAGCAGCGCAGGGGTTAGCAATCAGCCCCAGCATTTT
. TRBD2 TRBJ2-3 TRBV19 CASRGGIGTDTQYF TGTGCCAGTAGGGGGGGGATAGGCACAGATACGCAGTATTTT